One and the same sample provided the 15 T cell receptor beta chains below, sequenced in a study of T cells in women clearing cervical HPV infection (dated by TCRdb to 2017 to 2018). Library preparation was by the immunoSEQ multiplex PCR assay. The clones in this table, taken by TCRdb from immuneACCESS, are in-frame only. Not every clone is retained; where verified, under half of the shortfall comes from an unresolved V gene, and the cause of the rest is unknown. The sample's records list under 35,000 clones. Around 17% of the sample goes to the ten largest clones. The source material was blood buffy coat. The origin of the receptors is a woman aged 18 to 75 with a cervical HPV16 infection that either progressed to CIN3+ or cleared (not recorded which).

Regarding this clone: From the germline J gene comes the end of the CDR3, since the read stops 3 residues before it. The V gene is TRBV20-1, the J gene TRBJ2-3; TRBD2 agrees at 8 bases. The V segment lost 7 bases and the J segment 4 bases; nucleotides outside the gene matches: 7. The CDR3 contains 13 residues. Germline V lookup: CDR1 DFQATT, CDR2 SNEGSKA (reference sequence). The CDR3 bases that were read are TGCAGTGGGAACCCGGGGGGGCCAGATACG. Translation: CSGNPGGPDT. The CDR3, in full, reads CSGNPGGPDTQYF.

A note on this clone: The DNA ends 3 residues before the CDR3 does, and the rest of the CDR3 is filled in from the germline J gene. The chain is built from TRBV7-2 and TRBJ2-7; 7 nucleotides match TRBD2. CDR1 SGHTA and CDR2 FQGNSA come from the germline V gene. V shed 7 bases, J shed 4 bases, and the junction held 7 bases outside the gene matches. CDR3 length: 13 residues. The CDR3 bases that were read are TGTGCCAGCATCCGGGGTAGCGGGTACGAG. The encoded protein is CASIRGSGYE. The whole CDR3 reads CASIRGSGYEQYF.

Comment on this clone: Sequencing ends 3 residues short of the CDR3 end; the germline J gene provides the rest. This chain links TRBV30 with TRBJ2-2, with 12 positions matching TRBD1. The CDR3 runs to 15 residues. J was trimmed by 5 bases and V by 5 bases; bases with no gene match: 6. From germline, CDR1 is GTSNPN and CDR2 SVGIG (reference sequence). CDR3: CAWSGTGGITGELFF. The sequenced part of the CDR3 DNA is TGTGCCTGGTCCGGGACAGGGGGCATTACCGGGGAG.

A remark on this clone: Mismatch with germline at one junction end may stem from a read error. The read is 3 residues too short to cover the CDR3 end, so that end is filled in from the germline J gene. V is TRBV29-1 and J is TRBJ2-3, with D perhaps matching TRBD1 or TRBD2 (7 bases each). This CDR3 region has 14 residues. From germline, CDR1 is SQVTM and CDR2 ANQGSEA. CDR3 sequence reads: CSVGAGTRTGTQYF. The sequenced CDR3 bases are TGCAGCGTTGGAGCGGGAACAAGGACAGGTACG.

A note on this clone: With the read ending 3 residues before the CDR3 end, the germline J gene is used to fill in that end. V is TRBV20-1 and J is TRBJ2-7, with 9 bases aligning to TRBD2. The CDR3 loop spans 14 amino acids. CDR1 and CDR2 from the germline V gene are DFQATT and SNEGSKA (reference sequence). V trimming: 1 base; J trimming: 2 bases; junction bases outside the gene matches: 3. CDR3 DNA, as far as it was read: TGCAGTGCTAGAGGGCGCGGGAGGGCCTACGAG. Translated, it gives CSARGRGRAYE. The entire CDR3 protein is CSARGRGRAYEQYF.

On this clone: The read ends 3 residues early relative to the CDR3; the germline J gene fills the gap. This chain links TRBV7-6 with TRBJ1-2, with D possibly matching TRBD1 (6 bases). The CDR3 has 14 residues. Germline CDR1 is SGHVS and CDR2 is FNYEAQ. The sequenced CDR3 bases are TGTGCCAGCAGCCCTGGGGGGGACACAGATACC. This codes for CASSPGGDTDT. The CDR3 in full is CASSPGGDTDTYTF.

About this clone itself: The read stops 3 residues short of the end of the CDR3; the missing end is completed from the germline J gene. The chain uses TRBV5-6 and TRBJ2-5; D is perhaps TRBD1 (6 bases). The CDR3 covers 15 residues. Germline-derived CDR1 and CDR2 are SGHDT and YYEEEE. Trimming shortened V by 1 base and J by 5 bases, and 15 bases separated the two germline ends. CDR3 DNA, as far as it was read: TGTGCCAGCAGCTTGTTCGACAGGTCGAGGGAGACC. This codes for CASSLFDRSRET. The CDR3 in full is CASSLFDRSRETQYF.

In regard to this clone: With the read ending 3 residues before the CDR3 end, the germline J gene is used to fill in that end. Distinct nucleotide sequences in the sample also encode this CDR3. The chain joins TRBV7-8 to TRBJ1-3; D gene uncertain. The germline V and J ends were trimmed by 3 bases and 0 bases, with 15 bases remaining between them. Germline V lookup: CDR1 SGHVS, CDR2 FQNEAQ. The CDR3 is made up of 17 amino acids. The sequenced part of the CDR3 DNA is TGTGCCAGCAGCTTTTCTCTGGCGGGTAGCTCTGGAAACACC. It specifies CASSFSLAGSSGNT. Given in full, the CDR3 is CASSFSLAGSSGNTIYF.

Comments on this clone: The CDR3 extends 3 residues past the end of the read, so its final part is completed from the germline J gene. The chain uses TRBV7-8 and TRBJ2-3; D call uncertain. Germline V gene data show CDR1 as SGHVS and CDR2 as FQNEAQ. V was cut by 1 base and J by 1 base, with 12 bases left in between. CDR3 length equals 16 residues. The covered CDR3 bases are TGTGCCAGCAGCTTAGGGTCAGTCATCGGCACAGATACG. Its translation is CASSLGSVIGTDT. The full CDR3 sequence reads CASSLGSVIGTDTQYF. The whole variable domain, remainder taken from reference TRBV7-8 and TRBJ2-3, is GAGVSQSPRYKVAKRGQDVALRCDPISGHVSLFWYQQALGQGPEFLTYFQNEAQLDKSGLPSDRFFAERPEGSVSTLKIQRTQQEDSAVYLCASSLGSVIGTDTQYFGPGTRLTVL.

Worth noting for this clone: The read stops 3 residues short of the end of the CDR3; the missing end is completed from the germline J gene. The chain is built from TRBV10-3 and TRBJ2-3; 7 bases are shared with TRBD1. The CDR3 has 14 amino acids. Germline CDR1 is ENHRY and CDR2 is SYGVKD. The DNA read from the CDR3 is TGTGCCATCAGCGAGAGGACAGGCCAGGAGACG. Protein: CAISERTGQET. The CDR3 in full is CAISERTGQETQYF.

Note on this clone: The read halts 3 residues ahead of the CDR3 end, with the missing end drawn from the germline J gene. V gene TRBV7-8 combines with J gene TRBJ1-2; D is uncertain. The length of the CDR3 is 13 residues. The germline V gene encodes CDR1 SGHVS and CDR2 FQNEAQ. The CDR3 here is CASSLSRSYDYTF. Partial CDR3 DNA: TGTGCCAGCAGCTTATCCAGGTCCTACGAC.

A word on this clone: The CDR3 end is not reached by the read, which stops 3 residues before it; the germline J gene fills it in. The chain has TRBV29-1 and TRBJ2-7, with 8 positions matching TRBD1. CDR1 SQVTM and CDR2 ANQGSEA come from the germline V gene. The CDR3 runs 14 residues. The V and J ends lost 3 bases and 1 base, in that order; junction bases with no gene match: 5. The CDR3 loop reads CSVERGQESYEQYF. The sequenced part of the CDR3 DNA is TGCAGCGTTGAGAGGGGACAGGAGTCCTACGAG.

With respect to this clone: The read comes to an end 3 residues before the CDR3 does, leaving the germline J gene to fill in the end. The rearrangement uses TRBV7-9 and TRBJ1-1; TRBD1 is a possible D gene (6 bases). Trimming pared 5 bases from V and 3 bases from J, leaving 10 bases between. The CDR3 runs 13 residues. Germline-derived CDR1 and CDR2 are SEHNR and FQNEAQ (reference sequence). Here the CDR3 reads CASSLRGDTEAFF. CDR3 DNA (partial): TGTGCCAGCAGCCTCAGGGGTGACACTGAA.

Worth noting for this clone: The sequenced fragment ends 3 residues before the CDR3 boundary, so the rest is inferred from the germline J gene. The chain uses TRBV7-2 and TRBJ2-7; 7 bases are shared with TRBD2. The CDR3 has 15 amino acids. With 6 bases clipped from V and 2 bases from J, the junction kept 10 bases outside the gene matches. Germline CDR1 and CDR2: SGHTA and FQGNSA. The sequenced CDR3 bases are TGTGCCAGCAGGCCAAGCGGGAAGGGGACCTACGAG. Translated: CASRPSGKGTYE. The whole CDR3 protein reads CASRPSGKGTYEQYF.

Remarks on this clone: The read finishes 3 residues shy of the CDR3 end, and the germline J gene is used to complete it. The chain joins TRBV5-1 to TRBJ2-3, with D possibly matching TRBD2 (6 bases). The germline V and J ends were trimmed by 7 bases and 3 bases, with 12 bases remaining between them. This CDR3 has 13 residues. CDR1 SGHRS and CDR2 YFSETQ come from the germline V gene. Here the CDR3 reads CASFDSGTDTQYF. CDR3 DNA (partial): TGCGCCAGCTTCGACAGCGGGACAGATACG.